This T cell receptor beta chain was profiled in a study of T cells in localized non-small cell lung cancer. Here immunoSEQ multiplex PCR was the method, and the copy in TCRdb shows in-frame clones only, minus some. The sample yields approximately 28,000 clones, 88% seen once. There are a few counts of this clone. Antigen specificity is unknown. V shed 10 bases and J shed 1 base, with 14 bases lying between them. Germline assignment: CDR1 SGHNT and CDR2 YYREEE (reference sequence). The CDR3 extends over 13 amino acids. Study results and caveats: It was uninvolved adjacent lung that showed the highest T cell clonality, exceeding tumor. Appearing in adjacent lung were a median roughly 59 of the top 100 tumor clones. Overall survival was longer when the density of T cells in the blood was higher. Sequencing was limited to one tumor region, leaving the possibility of heterogeneity open.

Sample: peripheral blood mononuclear cells, taken before any cancer treatment. The V call is TRBV5-4, the J call TRBJ2-5; a weak D match, TRBD2 (6 bases). This receptor was identified in a woman between 40 and 69 years old with stage III lung adenocarcinoma. CDR3 protein: CAFTDGGQETQYF. As DNA, the CDR3 is TGTGCCTTTACAGACGGGGGCCAAGAGACCCAGTACTTC.